This TCR beta chain was recovered during a study of regulatory and conventional T cells in breast cancer (dated by TCRdb to about 2015). Based on the germline V gene (reference sequence), the CDR1 and CDR2 sequences are LNHDA and SQIVND. The CDR3 spans 17 residues, from the cysteine through the phenylalanine. Only CDR3 DNA is held: 51 bases, read in frame from base 1. The V end loses 6 bases and the J end loses 0 bases, and a stretch of 20 bases separates them. Points on this clonotype: The clone's antigen remains unknown. No base qualities exist here, and no much larger clone lies one base off it.

The library was obtained by PCR. Data came from an Illumina MiSeq. TCRdb reprocessing: public reads trimmed at Q25 with fastp, clones called with MiXCR, in-frame beta chains kept. Duplicate CDR3 protein sequences are folded into a single record with the most common DNA and genes. The sample table shows 900 to 1,300 distinct CDR3 sequences, and about 27% are seen once. Roughly 25% of the sample is held by the ten biggest clonotypes. The sequence came from a female donor with breast cancer. The sequence joins TRBV19 to TRBJ1-1; the best D guess is TRBD1, with 5 bases matching. Sequences were obtained from conventional T cells from blood. The nucleotides read TGTGCCAGTAGACCTAGGGGCCAACCCTCCATGAACACTGAAGCTTTCTTT. This yields the protein CASRPRGQPSMNTEAFF. With the portions outside the CDR3 filled from the reference TRBV19 and TRBJ1-1 genes, the complete variable region becomes DGGITQSPKYLFRKEGQNVTLSCEQNLNHDAMYWYRQDPGQGLRLIYYSQIVNDFQKGDIAEGYSVSREKKESFPLTVTSAQKNPTAFYLCASRPRGQPSMNTEAFFGQGTRLTVV.